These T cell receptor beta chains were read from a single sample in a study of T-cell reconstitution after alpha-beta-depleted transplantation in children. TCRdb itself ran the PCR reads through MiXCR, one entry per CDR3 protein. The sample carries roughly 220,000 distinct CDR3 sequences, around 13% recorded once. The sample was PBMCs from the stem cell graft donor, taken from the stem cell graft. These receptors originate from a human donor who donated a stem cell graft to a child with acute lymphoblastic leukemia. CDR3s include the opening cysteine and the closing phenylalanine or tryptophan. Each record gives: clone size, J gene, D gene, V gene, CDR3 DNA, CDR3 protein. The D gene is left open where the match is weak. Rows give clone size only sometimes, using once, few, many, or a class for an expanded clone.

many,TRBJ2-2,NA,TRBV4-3,TGCGCCAGCAGCCAAACCCGGCGAGGCGGGAACACCGGGGAGCTGTTTTTT,CASSQTRRGGNTGELFF
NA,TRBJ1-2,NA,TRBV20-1,TGCAGTGCTATCAACCTCCTCGGCTATGGCTACACCTTC,CSAINLLGYGYTF
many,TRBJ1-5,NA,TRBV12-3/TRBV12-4,TGTGCCAGCAGTTCAAAGAGACTGAATCAGCCCCAGCATTTT,CASSSKRLNQPQHF
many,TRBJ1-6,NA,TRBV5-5,TGTGCCAGCAGCTTAGGGGACGGATCAGGTCCGCTCCACTTT,CASSLGDGSGPLHF
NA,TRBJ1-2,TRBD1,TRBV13,TGTGCCAGCAGCTTACAAGGGGGCAGGGGGGGCTACACCTTC,CASSLQGGRGGYTF
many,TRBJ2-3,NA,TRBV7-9,TGTGCCAGCAGCTTTAGGGGACGGTACACAGATACGCAGTATTTT,CASSFRGRYTDTQYF
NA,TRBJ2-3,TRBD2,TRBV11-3,TGTGCCAGCAGCTTGAGCGGGGGGGCCCGAGATACGCAGTATTTT,CASSLSGGARDTQYF
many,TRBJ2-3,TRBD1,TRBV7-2,TGTGCCAGCAGCTTGGGGCCGGGACAGGGGGCAAATACGCAGTATTTT,CASSLGPGQGANTQYF
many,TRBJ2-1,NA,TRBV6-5,TGTGCCAGCAGTTACTTACCCGTGGGTATCTCCTCCTACAATGAGCAGTTCTTC,CASSYLPVGISSYNEQFF
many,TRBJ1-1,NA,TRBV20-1,TGCAGTACCGAGGCCGAGCGAGGCACTGAAGCTTTCTTT,CSTEAERGTEAFF
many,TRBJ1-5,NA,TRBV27,TGTGCCAGCAGTTGGGACCTCAATCAGCCCCAGCATTTT,CASSWDLNQPQHF
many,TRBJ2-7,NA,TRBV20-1,TGCAGTGCTAGAGCCGGGGCATCGAACTCCTACGAGCAGTACTTC,CSARAGASNSYEQYF
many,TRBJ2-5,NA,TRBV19,TGTGCCAGTAGTATAATGAGTACAGGTGGAGAGACCCAGTACTTC,CASSIMSTGGETQYF
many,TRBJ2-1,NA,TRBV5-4,TGTGCCAGCACCTCCGGGACACTATACAATGAGCAGTTCTTC,CASTSGTLYNEQFF
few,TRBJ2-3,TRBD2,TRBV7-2,TGTGCCAGCAGCTGGCCGGGACTAGCGGGAGGCGGGGATACGCAGTATTTT,CASSWPGLAGGGDTQYF
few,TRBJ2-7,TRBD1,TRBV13,TGTGCCAGCAGCCTCTCCAGGGGGCGCGCACACGAGCAGTACTTC,CASSLSRGRAHEQYF
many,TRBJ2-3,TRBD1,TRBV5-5,TGTGCCAGCACCCCGGGACAGGGGGTTAGCACAGATACGCAGTATTTT,CASTPGQGVSTDTQYF
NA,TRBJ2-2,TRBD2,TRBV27,TGTGCCAGCACCGGAGGGGCGGGAGTCGCCGGGGAGCTGTTTTTT,CASTGGAGVAGELFF
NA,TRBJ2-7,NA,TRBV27,TGTGCCAGCAGTTCGGGCGGGCGCTCCTACGAGCAGTACTTC,CASSSGGRSYEQYF
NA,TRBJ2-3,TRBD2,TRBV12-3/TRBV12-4,TGTGCCAGCAGACCGACTAGCCCCGACTTAGATACGCAGTATTTT,CASRPTSPDLDTQYF
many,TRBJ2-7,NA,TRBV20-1,TGCAGTGCTCATTACAGGGTGGTCGAGCAGTACTTC,CSAHYRVVEQYF
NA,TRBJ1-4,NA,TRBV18,TGTGCCAGCTCACCCGTGACAGGCGGTGAAAAACTGTTTTTT,CASSPVTGGEKLFF
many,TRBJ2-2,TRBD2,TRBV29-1,TGCAGCATTCGTCTAGCGGGAGTGTCCGGGGAGCTGTTTTTT,CSIRLAGVSGELFF
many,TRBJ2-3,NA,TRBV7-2,TGTGCCAGCAGCTTAGGGCTAGCCACAGATACGCAGTATTTT,CASSLGLATDTQYF
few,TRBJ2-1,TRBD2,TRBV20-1,TGCAGTGCTAGAGCTCCCCGGGGGGGCTCCTACAATGAGCAGTTCTTC,CSARAPRGGSYNEQFF
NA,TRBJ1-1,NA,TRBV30,TGTGCCTGGAGTAGTCAGGGCGGAACTGAAGCTTTCTTT,CAWSSQGGTEAFF
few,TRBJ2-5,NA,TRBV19,TGTGCCAGTAACAAAAAGGCTCGGGGTTCGGAAGAGACCCAGTACTTC,CASNKKARGSEETQYF
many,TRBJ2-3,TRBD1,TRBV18,TGTGCCAGCTCACCACCGTCTGGGACAGTAGATACGCAGTATTTT,CASSPPSGTVDTQYF
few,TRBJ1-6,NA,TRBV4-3,TGCGCCAGCAGCCACGTTCTACCGTATAATTCACCCCTCCACTTT,CASSHVLPYNSPLHF
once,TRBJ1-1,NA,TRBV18,TGTGCCAGCTCACCGACAGCGATGGACACTGAAGCTTTCTTT,CASSPTAMDTEAFF
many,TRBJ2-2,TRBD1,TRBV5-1,TGCGCCAGCAGCCTCCCAGGGGGGAACACCGGGGAGCTGTTTTTT,CASSLPGGNTGELFF
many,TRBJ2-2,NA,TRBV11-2,TGTGCCAGCAGCTTCCTCGGCGGGCGTCCAGACCCCGGGGAGCTGTTTTTT,CASSFLGGRPDPGELFF